Each of the 26 T cell receptor beta chains below was sequenced from the same sample in a study of blood T cell repertoires in COVID-19. Some clones are missing from TCRdb's copy, which holds only in-frame ones; the method was immunoSEQ multiplex PCR. The table has about 26,000 clones, approximately 70% seen once. Material for sequencing was peripheral blood. The receptors originated from a man aged 60 to 69 with active or convalescent COVID-19.

V gene TRBV3-1 (or the pseudogene TRBV3-2) combines with J gene TRBJ1-2; D might be TRBD1 (6 bases). From germline, CDR1 is LGHDT and CDR2 YNNKEL (reference sequence). This CDR3 has 15 amino acids. Trimming cost V 4 bases and J 4 bases, with 16 bases left between them. Written as DNA, the CDR3 is TGTGCCAGCAGCCGGACGACAGGCGGAACCTATGGCTACACCTTC. This gives the protein CASSRTTGGTYGYTF.

This clone was picked up a small number of times. This chain uses TRBV19 with TRBJ1-2; D uncertain. V dropped 5 bases and J dropped 0 bases, with 22 bases sitting between them. Looked up from germline, CDR1 is LNHDA and CDR2 is SQIVND (reference sequence). CDR3 size: 18 residues. CDR3 amino acids: CASSPPLGRAPTNYGYTF. Written as DNA, the CDR3 is TGTGCCAGTAGTCCTCCTCTAGGGAGAGCACCAACTAACTATGGCTACACCTTC.

The V call is TRBV12-3 or TRBV12-4, the J call TRBJ1-5; D might be TRBD1 (5 bases). V dropped 7 bases and J dropped 6 bases, with 10 bases sitting between them. The CDR3 length is 12 residues. The CDR3 bases are TGTGCCAGCAAGCAGGGTGGTCAGCCCCAGCATTTT. It encodes CASKQGGQPQHF.

This clone was seen a handful of times. The V call is TRBV2, the J call TRBJ2-2; TRBD1 agrees at 9 bases. Losses at the gene ends were 5 bases for V and 2 bases for J; bases not matched to a gene: 15. The CDR3 sequence is 19 residues long. CDR1 is SNHLY and CDR2 is FYNNEI in the germline V gene. As DNA, the CDR3 is TGTGCCAGCAGTTGGGACAGGGAACGAGTTCTCTTAAACACCGGGGAGCTGTTTTTT. Residues: CASSWDRERVLLNTGELFF.

The chain combines TRBV6-5 with TRBJ2-5, with 8 bases identical to TRBD1. The CDR3 totals 14 residues. With 8 bases clipped from V and 5 bases from J, the junction kept 10 bases outside the gene matches. CDR1 and CDR2 (germline): MNHEY, SVGAGI. CDR3 sequence reads: CASVRQGRKETQYF. The CDR3 DNA is TGTGCCAGCGTTCGACAGGGGCGGAAGGAGACCCAGTACTTC.

In its sample, this clone was seen once. The rearrangement links TRBV4-1 to TRBJ1-6; D call uncertain. This CDR3 has 16 residues. CDR1 is MGHRA, CDR2 YSYEKL, per germline. Trimming removed 3 bases from V and 7 bases from J, with 16 bases in between. The CDR3 DNA is TGCGCCAGCAGCCACCCGATCGTTAGAGAGAATTCACCCCTCCACTTT. Its translation is CASSHPIVRENSPLHF.

The gene calls are TRBV6-5 and TRBJ2-1; D is perhaps TRBD2 (6 bases). V was cut by 6 bases and J by 13 bases, with 19 bases left in between. This CDR3 is 13 amino acids long. The germline gives CDR1 MNHEY, CDR2 SVGAGI. The CDR3, as DNA: TGTGCCAGCAGCCCCGGGACTCCCCGGGCTCAGTTCTTC. Protein sequence: CASSPGTPRAQFF.

The chain recombines TRBV28 with TRBJ2-1; 10 bases are a match to TRBD2. The CDR3 consists of 16 residues. Germline V CDR1 and CDR2: MDHEN, SYDVKM. Trimming at V came to 1 base and at J to 9 bases, leaving 9 bases not matched to a gene. The CDR3 bases are TGTGCCAGCAGTTTATCCGGGACTAGCGTAGTGGGTGAGCAGTTCTTC. Translating it yields CASSLSGTSVVGEQFF.

The rearrangement links TRBV4-1 to TRBJ2-2; TRBD2 is a possible D gene (6 bases). This CDR3 has 15 amino acids. V gave up 4 bases and J gave up 2 bases, with 11 bases separating them. Looked up from germline, CDR1 is MGHRA and CDR2 is YSYEKL. For the CDR3, the DNA is TGCGCCAGCAGCCCCGGGACTCTAAACACCGGGGAGCTGTTTTTT. It is translated as CASSPGTLNTGELFF.

The chain couples TRBV5-1 to TRBJ2-3, with 12 bases that match TRBD2. The V gene's germline CDR1 is SGHRS and CDR2 YFSETQ. J lost 4 bases, V lost 0 bases, and 3 bases had no gene match. The CDR3 covers 16 residues. CDR3 nucleotide sequence: TGCGCCAGCAGCTTGGCCTCTAGCGGGGGGGCAGATACGCAGTATTTT. Its protein product is CASSLASSGGADTQYF.

This clone has more than one count but fewer than ten. This chain connects TRBV6-6 to TRBJ2-1; the match to TRBD1 covers 11 bases. This CDR3 is 14 amino acids long. V was pared by 6 bases and J by 9 bases, with 7 bases of the junction left unmatched. CDR1 is MNHNY and CDR2 is SVGAGI in the germline V gene (reference sequence). CDR3 residues: CASSRTGGGFEQFF. The CDR3 DNA reads as TGTGCCAGCAGCCGGACAGGGGGCGGCTTTGAGCAGTTCTTC.

The chain joins TRBV5-4 to TRBJ2-3, with a tentative D call TRBD1 (6 bases). Germline CDR1 reads SGHNT; CDR2 reads YYREEE (reference sequence). Trimming removed 2 bases from V and 0 bases from J, with 10 bases in between. This CDR3 is built from 15 residues. The CDR3 reads CASSLPDRSTDTQYF. In DNA, the CDR3 is TGTGCCAGCAGCTTACCAGACAGGAGCACAGATACGCAGTATTTT.

The chain carries TRBV2 and TRBJ1-2; D is possibly TRBD1 (5 bases). In germline, CDR1 is SNHLY, CDR2 FYNNEI. V was cut by 6 bases and J by 4 bases, with 12 bases left in between. There are 13 residues in the CDR3. DNA for the CDR3: TGTGCCAGCAGGGGGGGAACGGGCTATGGCTACACCTTC. Translating gives CASRGGTGYGYTF.

The chain joins TRBV6-6 to TRBJ2-2; tentatively, D is TRBD1 (5 bases). Trimming stripped 5 bases from V and 0 bases from J, with 7 bases between. This CDR3 has 14 residues. CDR1 MNHNY and CDR2 SVGAGI come from the germline V gene (reference sequence). The CDR3 DNA sequence: TGTGCCAGCAGTACGGACACGAACACCGGGGAGCTGTTTTTT. It yields the protein CASSTDTNTGELFF.

The chain combines TRBV6-6 with TRBJ1-2; 8 bases are a match to TRBD1. CDR1 and CDR2 from the germline V gene are MNHNY and SVGAGI (reference sequence). This CDR3 has 15 amino acids. With V trimmed by 8 bases and J by 2 bases, 10 bases remained unmatched. The CDR3 coding sequence is TGTGCCAGCTCTCGACAGGGGATATTGAACTATGGCTACACCTTC. Translation gives CASSRQGILNYGYTF.

This clone was counted once. This rearrangement joins TRBV6-1 to TRBJ2-1; TRBD2 agrees at 7 bases. V gave up 3 bases and J gave up 6 bases; unmatched junction bases: 5. CDR1 MNHNS and CDR2 SASEGT come from the germline V gene. The CDR3 runs 14 residues. The CDR3 reads CASSELAVSNEQFF. The CDR3 DNA is TGTGCCAGCAGTGAGCTAGCGGTTAGCAATGAGCAGTTCTTC.

This clone appeared a few times. The genes are TRBV21-1 and TRBJ1-6; the table's D call, TRBD1, has no DNA check behind it. TRBV21-1 is annotated as a pseudogene. This CDR3 contains 20 residues. The CDR3 DNA follows: TGTGCCAGCAGCAAAGGGTCACAGGGCGCCTTAAGCTCCTATAATTCACCCCTCCACTTT. This encodes CASSKGSQGALSSYNSPLHF.

A few counts support this clone. The rearrangement uses TRBV5-1 and TRBJ2-1; D perhaps matches TRBD2 (5 bases). The CDR3 covers 14 residues. V was shortened by 4 bases and J by 10 bases, with 18 bases between the two germline ends. Germline V gene lookup returns CDR1 SGHRS and CDR2 YFSETQ. The CDR3: CASSVTTARGEQFF. The CDR3 DNA is TGCGCCAGCAGCGTCACTACCGCCCGGGGAGAGCAGTTCTTC.

The genes are TRBV5-6 and TRBJ1-4, with 9 bases matching TRBD1. The V gene end was trimmed by 3 bases and the J gene end by 1 base; junction bases not matched to a gene: 4. Germline CDR1 is SGHDT and CDR2 is YYEEEE. The length of the CDR3 is 16 residues. CDR3 coding DNA: TGTGCCAGCAGCTCCGGGACAGGGCGAACTAATGAAAAACTGTTTTTT. It codes for CASSSGTGRTNEKLFF.

The chain carries TRBV14 and TRBJ1-1, with TRBD1 identical over 8 bases. The length of the CDR3 is 19 residues. J lost 0 bases, V lost 4 bases, and 16 bases had no gene match. Germline CDR1 is SGHDN and CDR2 is FVKESK. CDR3 in amino acids: CASSLFFRDRLNLNTEAFF. In DNA, the CDR3 is TGTGCCAGCAGCCTCTTTTTCCGGGACAGGTTAAATCTGAACACTGAAGCTTTCTTT. The complete variable domain, with remaining parts taken from reference TRBV14 and TRBJ1-1, reads EAGVTQFPSHSVIEKGQTVTLRCDPISGHDNLYWYRRVMGKEIKFLLHFVKESKQDESGMPNNRFLAERTGGTYSTLKVQPAELEDSGVYFCASSLFFRDRLNLNTEAFFGQGTRLTVV.

V gene TRBV5-1 combines with J gene TRBJ1-2; 7 bases fit TRBD1. With 0 bases clipped from V and 5 bases from J, the junction kept 4 bases outside the gene matches. Germline CDR1 SGHRS, CDR2 YFSETQ. The CDR3 consists of 14 residues. CDR3 region: CASSLADRAYGYTF. The CDR3 DNA reads as TGCGCCAGCAGCTTGGCCGACAGGGCGTATGGCTACACCTTC.

In its sample, this clone was seen once. The V gene is TRBV7-3, the J gene TRBJ2-1; D gene ambiguous. Germline-derived CDR1 and CDR2 are SGHTA and FQGTGA. This CDR3 spans 14 amino acids. V was pared by 2 bases and J by 9 bases, with 14 bases between. CDR3 DNA sequence: TGTGCCAGCAGCTTAGGTTCCCCCCTGGCTGAGCAGTTCTTC. Translation gives CASSLGSPLAEQFF.

The chain joins TRBV12-3 or TRBV12-4 to TRBJ1-5, with D tentatively TRBD1 (5 bases). Trimming pared 5 bases from V and 4 bases from J, leaving 9 bases between. The CDR3 is 13 amino acids. CDR3 nucleotide sequence: TGTGCCAGCAGTCAGGGTTGGAATCAGCCCCAGCATTTT. Translation: CASSQGWNQPQHF.

This chain joins TRBV7-9 and TRBJ1-1; unclear D gene. CDR1 and CDR2 (germline): SEHNR, FQNEAQ (reference sequence). V gave up 5 bases and J gave up 1 base, with 11 bases separating them. This CDR3 is 14 amino acids long. The CDR3 is CASSARVPNTEAFF. CDR3 DNA: TGTGCCAGCAGCGCCCGGGTCCCGAACACTGAAGCTTTCTTT.

The chain employs TRBV10-3 and TRBJ2-7; perhaps TRBD2 as D (7 bases). CDR3 length: 13 amino acids. CDR1 is ENHRY and CDR2 is SYGVKD in the germline V gene. V shed 10 bases and J shed 5 bases, with 18 bases lying between them. CDR3 protein: CATQPQGTNEQYF. For the CDR3, the DNA is TGTGCCACACAACCCCAGGGGACTAACGAGCAGTACTTC.

This clone was observed a few times. The chain has TRBV7-9 and TRBJ2-7; the match to TRBD2 covers 16 bases. Germline trimming cut 5 bases from V and 2 bases from J; bases unmatched to any gene: 9. The CDR3 loop spans 18 amino acids. Per germline, CDR1 SEHNR and CDR2 FQNEAQ (reference sequence). CDR3 sequence: CASSPRGLAGGPTYEQYF. The CDR3 DNA is TGTGCCAGCAGCCCTAGGGGACTAGCGGGGGGGCCGACCTACGAGCAGTACTTC.